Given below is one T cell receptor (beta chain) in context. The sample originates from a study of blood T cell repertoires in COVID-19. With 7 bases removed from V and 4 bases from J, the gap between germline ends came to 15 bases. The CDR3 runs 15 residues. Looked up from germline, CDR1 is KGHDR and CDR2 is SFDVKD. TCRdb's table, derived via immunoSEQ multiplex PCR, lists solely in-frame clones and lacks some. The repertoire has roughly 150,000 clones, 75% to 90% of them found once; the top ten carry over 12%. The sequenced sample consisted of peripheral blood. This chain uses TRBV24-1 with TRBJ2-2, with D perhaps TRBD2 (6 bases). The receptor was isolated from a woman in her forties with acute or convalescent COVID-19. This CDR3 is CATSALSAGTGELFF. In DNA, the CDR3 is TGTGCCACCAGCGCACTTTCAGCGGGCACCGGGGAGCTGTTTTTT.